A selection of T cell receptor beta chains follows, all from one sample in a study of breast tumors, draining lymph nodes, adjacent tissues. TCRdb re-called the multiplex PCR reads through MiXCR, storing one row per CDR3 protein. The table lists under 150,000 distinct CDR3 sequences, around 22% of them singletons. Sequencing was performed on axillary lymph node tissue. Receptors were obtained from a female donor with breast cancer. Some clones in this sample may be carry-over from other donors' samples. Both conserved end residues are part of each CDR3. D genes are given only for firm matches. Only some rows state a clone size, as once, few, many or a class for expanded clones.

CDR3 DNA	CDR3 protein	V gene	clone size	J gene	D gene
TGTGCCAGCACTCGGGCTAGCCGGAAAGAGACCCAGTACTTC	CASTRASRKETQYF	TRBV28	NA	TRBJ2-5	NA
TGCAGTCCCCTCACCAAGGGGTCCCATAATTCACCCCTCCACTTT	CSPLTKGSHNSPLHF	TRBV20-1	many	TRBJ1-6	NA
TGTGCCAGCAGCAAGGACAGGATTTATGGCTACACCTTC	CASSKDRIYGYTF	TRBV12-3/TRBV12-4	many	TRBJ1-2	TRBD1
TGTGCCAGCGCTACACAGGGGGGCGAGCAGTACTTC	CASATQGGEQYF	TRBV7-9	many	TRBJ2-7	TRBD1
TGTGCCAGCAGTGACCTCGGGAGAGCTGTTTGCGAGCAGTACTTC	CASSDLGRAVCEQYF	TRBV6-4	many	TRBJ2-7	NA
TGTGCCAGCAGAGACCTCGCCGCCGAGCAGTACTTC	CASRDLAAEQYF	TRBV6-1	many	TRBJ2-7	NA
TGTGCCAGCTCACACGACCCCGGGAGAACTAATGAAAAACTGTTTTTT	CASSHDPGRTNEKLFF	TRBV2	many	TRBJ1-4	NA
TGTGCCAGCGGGGGTGGAGTCGGGAGAGGTACGTACGAGCAGTACTTC	CASGGGVGRGTYEQYF	TRBV28	few	TRBJ2-7	NA
TGCGCCAGCAGTGTGGGACAGGGGGTTGATGAGCAGTTCTTC	CASSVGQGVDEQFF	TRBV10-1	many	TRBJ2-1	TRBD1
TGCGCCAGCAGTGAGGCTTGGGCGGGAGGGTACGAGCAGTACTTC	CASSEAWAGGYEQYF	TRBV10-2	many	TRBJ2-7	TRBD2
TGTGCCAGCATGGCTAGCGGGAGGGATACGCAGTATTTT	CASMASGRDTQYF	TRBV28	NA	TRBJ2-3	TRBD2
TGCGCCAGCAGCCGAGAGACGGGGGCGCCCACCGGGGAGCTGTTTTTT	CASSRETGAPTGELFF	TRBV4-1	NA	TRBJ2-2	NA
TGCAGTGCTAGACCGGGGACGGGGAACACTGAAGCTTTCTTT	CSARPGTGNTEAFF	TRBV20-1	NA	TRBJ1-1	NA
TGTGCCAGCAGTTTTTTCCCCCCTAACGACGAGCAGTACTTC	CASSFFPPNDEQYF	TRBV12-3/TRBV12-4	many	TRBJ2-7	NA
TGTGCCAGCAGCACGCGGGGGGGAGAGACCCAGTACTTC	CASSTRGGETQYF	TRBV5-4	many	TRBJ2-5	TRBD2
TGTGCCACCAGTGATCCGCAGGTGATGTATTTT	CATSDPQVMYF	TRBV24-1	many	TRBJ2-3	NA
TGTGCCAGTAGTCCGGGCCCGGCGGGCTACACCTTC	CASSPGPAGYTF	TRBV19	NA	TRBJ1-2	NA
TGTGCCAGCAGTTACGACAGGGGACGCTACGAGCAGTACTTC	CASSYDRGRYEQYF	TRBV6-2/TRBV6-3	many	TRBJ2-7	TRBD1
TGTGCCAGCAGTACCGGGACAGGGGTCTATGGCTACACCTTC	CASSTGTGVYGYTF	TRBV5-6	many	TRBJ1-2	TRBD1
TGTGCCAGCAGTTTGGCTAGCGGGATGCCAGATACGCAGTATTTT	CASSLASGMPDTQYF	TRBV28	NA	TRBJ2-3	TRBD2
TGTGCCACCGCTAGAAATGAGCAGTTCTTC	CATARNEQFF	TRBV28	NA	TRBJ2-1	NA
TGTGCCATAGTATGGCAAGAGACCCAGTACTTC	CAIVWQETQYF	TRBV2	many	TRBJ2-5	NA
TGTGCCACCAGCAGAGTGGGGGCAGGGGCCTACGAGCAGTACTTC	CATSRVGAGAYEQYF	TRBV15	few	TRBJ2-7	NA
TGCAGTGCTAGAGGTCCAAATGGGGAGACCCAGTACTTC	CSARGPNGETQYF	TRBV20-1	many	TRBJ2-5	NA
TGTGCCAGCAGGCCCCGAACAGAGAGCACAGATACGCAGTATTTT	CASRPRTESTDTQYF	TRBV12-3/TRBV12-4	many	TRBJ2-3	NA
TGTGCCAGCAGCCCCCGGACTAGCGGATACAATGAGCAGTTCTTC	CASSPRTSGYNEQFF	TRBV11-2	many	TRBJ2-1	TRBD2
TGCAGTGCTAGAGACCCAGACAGGGGGAGAACGGAAAAACTGTTTTTT	CSARDPDRGRTEKLFF	TRBV20-1	many	TRBJ1-4	TRBD1
TGTGCCTGGATCGGGACAGCCAAAAACATTCAGTACTTC	CAWIGTAKNIQYF	TRBV30	few	TRBJ2-4	NA
TGTGCCAGCAGTGAGGTGGTAGGTGGTCAGCCCCAGCATTTT	CASSEVVGGQPQHF	TRBV6-1	NA	TRBJ1-5	NA
TGTGCCAGCAGCTTAGCAGGGACTGAAAAACTGTTTTTT	CASSLAGTEKLFF	TRBV7-9	many	TRBJ1-4	NA
TGTGCCAGCAGCCTAGCGGGACAGGGGGCCGATGAGCAGTTCTTC	CASSLAGQGADEQFF	TRBV7-9	many	TRBJ2-1	TRBD1
TGTGCCAGCAGCTCGCCGGCGAGCGTCGGCACCGGGGAGCTGTTTTTT	CASSSPASVGTGELFF	TRBV5-4	few	TRBJ2-2	NA
TGCAGTGCTAGATATGCTAGTTCGTACGAGCAGTACTTC	CSARYASSYEQYF	TRBV20-1	many	TRBJ2-7	NA
TGTGCCAGTAGTGGGACTAGCGGGAGGTTTACTACAGATACGCAGTATTTT	CASSGTSGRFTTDTQYF	TRBV19	NA	TRBJ2-3	TRBD2
TGTGCCAGCAGCCAAGATACAGGGCCAAAAAACATTCAGTACTTC	CASSQDTGPKNIQYF	TRBV14	few	TRBJ2-4	NA
TGTGCCACCAGCAGACCCAGAGGACCGTCTGGAAACACCATATATTTT	CATSRPRGPSGNTIYF	TRBV15	many	TRBJ1-3	NA